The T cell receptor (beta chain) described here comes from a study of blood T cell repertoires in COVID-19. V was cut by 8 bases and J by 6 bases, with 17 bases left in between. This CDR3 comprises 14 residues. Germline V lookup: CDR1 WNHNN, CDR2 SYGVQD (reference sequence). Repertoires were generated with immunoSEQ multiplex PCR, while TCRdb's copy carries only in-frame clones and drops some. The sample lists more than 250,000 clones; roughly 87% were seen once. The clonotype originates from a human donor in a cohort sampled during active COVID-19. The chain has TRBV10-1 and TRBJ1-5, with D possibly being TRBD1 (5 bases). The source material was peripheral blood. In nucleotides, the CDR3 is TGCGCCAGCCCAATCCAGGGTCCCATTCAGCCCCAGCATTTT. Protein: CASPIQGPIQPQHF.